Each of the 3 T cell receptor beta chains below was sequenced from the same sample in a study of tissue T cells after allogeneic stem cell transplantation. The time point is: mouse harvest day 7 after allogeneic transplant. Mouse grafts combined 10^7 T-cell-depleted bone marrow cells with 10^6 splenic CD5+ T cells. Generated by immunoSEQ multiplex PCR, the TCRdb table keeps only in-frame clones and is missing some. The sample includes around 9,000 clones, approximately 50% seen only once; the top ten take 7.4%. Sequencing was performed on gut tissue. These receptors originate from a female BALB/c mouse given C57BL/6 T cells with graft-versus-host disease after an allogeneic hematopoietic cell transplant.

To note about this clone: Each gene name is a mouse one. The read ends 1 residue before the CDR3 terminus; that terminus is restored from the germline J gene. The genes are TRBV1 and TRBJ2-5; the D is unclear. CDR1 is NSQYPW and CDR2 is LRSPGD in the germline V gene (reference sequence). The V and J ends lost 3 bases and 3 bases respectively, with 1 base between them. The CDR3 extends over 11 amino acids. CDR3: CTCSAQDTQYF. The CDR3 DNA, read in part, is TGCACCTGCAGTGCGCAAGACACCCAGTAC. Combining the CDR3 with reference TRBV1 and TRBJ2-5 gives the whole variable domain VTLLEQNPRWRLVPRGQAVNLRCILKNSQYPWMSWYQQDLQKQLQWLFTLRSPGDKEVKSLPGADYLATRVTDTELRLQVANMSQGRTLYCTCSAQDTQYFGPGTRLLVL.

On this clone itself: These gene names are mouse names. The CDR3 end is not reached by the read, which stops 1 residue before it; the germline J gene fills it in. The chain joins TRBV26 to TRBJ2-4, with a possible D match to TRBD1 (7 bases). Per the germline V gene, CDR1 is KGHPV and CDR2 is FQNQEV (reference sequence). The CDR3 sequence is 13 residues long. Deletions cut 4 bases from V and 2 bases from J, with 7 bases between. The CDR3 reads CASSQGAQNTLYF. The sequenced part of the CDR3 DNA is TGTGCCAGCAGTCAGGGGGCTCAAAACACCTTGTAC.

On this clone: Genes and germline are mouse. The read is 1 residue too short to cover the CDR3 end, so that end is filled in from the germline J gene. The chain employs TRBV15 and TRBJ2-7; D tentatively reads TRBD1 or TRBD2 (6 bases each). V gave up 1 base and J gave up 0 bases, with 7 bases separating them. The V gene's germline CDR1 is SGHND and CDR2 FRSKSL. This CDR3 is 14 amino acids long. The CDR3 loop reads CASSLEGGSYEQYF. The CDR3 DNA, read in part, is TGTGCCAGCAGTTTAGAGGGGGGCTCCTATGAACAGTAC.